This T cell receptor beta chain appears in the sequencing data of a study of beta chain features in type 1 diabetes. Background on the study: In all, around 100 million sorted cells from all samples were analyzed.

This CDR3 comprises 16 residues. Trimming left V 4 bases short and J 0 bases short, with 15 bases between. Per germline, CDR1 MDHEN and CDR2 SYDVKM. Study-wide findings and caveats: Researchers reported that naive, central memory and Treg TCRB repertoires appeared more similar in patients than in healthy donors.

This clone was counted a few times. Its antigen is not known. cDNA synthesis used the whole RNA isolate, giving expressed TCRB sequences. Sequenced by immunoSEQ multiplex PCR; TCRdb stores in-frame clones only, minus some. This sample has 330,000 or so clones, with about 20% found just once. This receptor was obtained from a woman under 30 in good health. Sequencing used naive CD4+ T cells from blood. V gene TRBV28 combines with J gene TRBJ1-1, with no clear D. DNA for the CDR3: TGTGCCAGCAGTTCCCCATTGGTTGGGCTGAACACTGAAGCTTTCTTT. This encodes CASSSPLVGLNTEAFF.